These 8 T cell receptor beta chains were sequenced from one sample in a study of blood T cell repertoires in COVID-19. Assay used: immunoSEQ multiplex PCR; TCRdb lists only in-frame clones, some missing. The top ten clones hold over 3.5% of a sample with approximately 250,000 clones, 75% to 90% of them seen once. The sequencing sample was made of PBMCs or T cells enriched from blood (not recorded which). Every receptor here comes from a young woman with acute COVID-19.

The chain uses TRBV25-1 and TRBJ1-2; 7 nucleotides match TRBD1. Looked up from germline, CDR1 is MGHDK and CDR2 is SYGVNS. This CDR3 spans 13 amino acids. Unmatched junction bases numbered 3, after V lost 6 bases and J lost 2 bases. Written as DNA, the CDR3 is TGTGCCAGCAGACTAGGGGGCAACTATGGCTACACCTTC. This translates into CASRLGGNYGYTF.

The rearrangement uses TRBV6-5 and TRBJ2-1; D is ambiguous. CDR1 is MNHEY and CDR2 is SVGAGI in the germline V gene. The CDR3 extends over 14 amino acids. Trimming stripped 5 bases from V and 4 bases from J, with 12 bases between. DNA of the CDR3: TGTGCCAGCAGTAACCCCCGAGATTACAATGAGCAGTTCTTC. The encoded protein is CASSNPRDYNEQFF.

The V gene is TRBV7-2, the J gene TRBJ2-1; 7 nucleotides agree with TRBD2. From germline, CDR1 is SGHTA and CDR2 FQGNSA. Unmatched junction bases numbered 5, after V lost 1 base and J lost 5 bases. The CDR3 sequence is 15 residues long. The CDR3 DNA sequence: TGTGCCAGCAGCTTAGAGGCTAGCGGTAACAATGAGCAGTTCTTC. Amino acids: CASSLEASGNNEQFF.

The rearrangement links TRBV7-9 to TRBJ2-1, with 9 bases fitting TRBD1. J was trimmed by 1 base and V by 0 bases; bases with no gene match: 1. CDR3 size: 16 residues. Germline V gives CDR1 SEHNR, CDR2 FQNEAQ (reference sequence). For the CDR3, the DNA is TGTGCCAGCAGCTTAGCCGGGACAGGGTCCTACAATGAGCAGTTCTTC. Its translation is CASSLAGTGSYNEQFF.

This sequence joins TRBV29-1 and TRBJ2-2; D gene unclear. V lost 6 bases to trimming and J lost 0 bases, with 8 bases between them. The V gene's germline CDR1 is SQVTM and CDR2 ANQGSEA. The CDR3 has 13 amino acids. The chain's CDR3 is CSVLASNTGELFF. CDR3 coding DNA: TGCAGCGTCCTGGCTTCGAACACCGGGGAGCTGTTTTTT.

Only one count was recorded for this clone. This chain connects TRBV14 to TRBJ1-2; 7 bases match TRBD1. The J segment lost 6 bases and the V segment lost 3 bases, leaving 7 bases of the junction unmatched. The germline V gene encodes CDR1 SGHDN and CDR2 FVKESK. This CDR3 comprises 14 residues. The CDR3 DNA follows: TGTGCCAGCAGCCAGACAGGGTCATGGGATGGCTACACCTTC. Protein: CASSQTGSWDGYTF.

The V and J genes are TRBV4-1 and TRBJ1-2, with D hard to call. Germline CDR1 reads MGHRA; CDR2 reads YSYEKL. The CDR3 has 15 residues. Trimming pared 0 bases from V and 3 bases from J, leaving 11 bases between. In DNA, the CDR3 is TGCGCCAGCAGCCAAGATAATGTTCGTGACTATGGCTACACCTTC. Its protein product is CASSQDNVRDYGYTF.

The chain combines TRBV3-1 (or the pseudogene TRBV3-2) with TRBJ2-3; 10 bases match TRBD2. This CDR3 comprises 15 residues. V dropped 1 base and J dropped 6; count of bases not matched to a gene: 4. The germline gives CDR1 LGHDT, CDR2 YNNKEL (reference sequence). DNA of the CDR3: TGTGCCAGCAGCCAAGGGCTAGCGGGAGACGATACGCAGTATTTT. It specifies CASSQGLAGDDTQYF.